What follows describes a single T cell receptor (delta chain). No antigen is known for it. The junction departs from the called germline gene at one end, perhaps through a read error. Distinct nucleotide sequences in the sample also encode this CDR3. This entry comes from a study of Vδ1+ human thymocytes. The CDR3 loop spans 21 amino acids. Looked up from germline, CDR1 is TSWWSYY and CDR2 is QGS. Findings and limits, study-wide: TRG sequences recurred across donors, whereas TRD sequences stayed essentially private. Thymic TRG and TRD repertoires appeared highly polyclonal, with Gaussian CDR3 length distributions.

After alphabeta T cell depletion, CD3+ Vdelta1+ Vdelta2- thymocytes were sorted. Between roughly 98% and 99.6% of sorted thymocytes were Vdelta1+. Sequences come from RNA converted to cDNA by reverse transcription. Multiplex PCR used pooled V-gene forward primers and a constant-region reverse primer to amplify CDR3s. TCRdb re-called the multiplex PCR reads with CATT. The table records about 58,000 delta-chain clones, over 12% of them present only once. Material for sequencing was Vdelta1+ gamma-delta thymocytes from the thymus. Described subset: FACS-sorted CD3+ TCRalphabeta- TCRVdelta1+ TCRVdelta2- thymocytes. This TCR was recovered from a girl less than two years old who had congenital heart surgery. The chain combines TRDV1 with TRDJ1; 9 bases agree with TRDD2. The chain's CDR3 is CALGGPSYKGYPTVPTDKLIF. The CDR3 DNA reads TGCGCTCTTGGGGGGCCTTCCTACAAGGGATACCCCACTGTCCCCACCGATAAACTCATCTTT.